The clone carrying this TCR beta chain was detected many times. The data derive from a study of T cells in Graves' hyperthyroidism and ophthalmopathy. Study at large: Once the initial diagnosis was made, peripheral blood was obtained before any treatment.

Per the germline V gene, CDR1 is MNHEY and CDR2 is SVGEGT. The V and J ends lost 6 bases and 4 bases, in that order; junction bases with no gene match: 8. The CDR3 totals 14 residues. Uncontrolled infection, other autoimmune disease, pregnancy or lactation excluded patients. Orbital computed tomography and thyroid ultrasound, together with serum TRAb and thyroxine and clinical symptoms, were used for diagnoses. Fresh 10 ml peripheral blood yielded PBMCs. What was amplified from RNA transcripts were TCR beta CDR3 regions. HTBI primers drove first-round RT-PCR of the TCR CDR3. TCRdb used MiXCR to reprocess the multiplex PCR reads, holding one entry per CDR3 protein. The sample records roughly 380,000 distinct CDR3 sequences, approximately 15% being singletons.

The chain couples TRBV6-2 or TRBV6-3 to TRBJ1-2, with 7 bases identical to TRBD1. The sequence was collected from a woman aged 55-70 years with Graves' hyperthyroidism. The specimen sequenced was blood. This CDR3 is CASRRDSGLYGYTF. CDR3 coding DNA: TGTGCCAGCAGGCGGGACAGTGGACTCTATGGCTACACCTTC.